Sequencing of this T cell receptor beta chain was carried out in a study of T cell responses to AZD1222 COVID-19 vaccine. Pooled in the analysis were second doses at about 4 or about 12 weeks. Findings of the study overall: Sampling that yielded the repertoires occurred only after the peak T cell response. White British people made up most donors, females outnumbered males, and clonal diversity was possibly underestimated. The study reported that nearly half of spike-specific TCRs target unmutated variant regions.

Trimming took off 2 bases at V and 4 bases at J, with 3 bases between the two ends. The germline CDR1 and CDR2 sequences are SGHDT and YYEEEE. The CDR3 totals 11 residues. Worth noting for this clone: Its antigen is currently unknown.

Sequencing used immunoSEQ multiplex PCR; TCRdb keeps in-frame clones, though not all of them. The data show about 150,000 clones, with around 87% seen just once and over 8% held by the top ten. The TCR originated in an adult who received the AZD1222 COVID-19 vaccine. This chain links TRBV5-6 with TRBJ1-1; no reliable D call. The sequencing here drew on peripheral blood, taken 28 days after the second AZD1222 dose. CDR3 sequence: CASSLSTEAFF. CDR3 bases: TGTGCCAGCAGCTTAAGCACTGAAGCTTTCTTT.